The 25 T cell receptor beta chains below come from one sample, sequenced in a study of blood T cell repertoires in COVID-19. Profiled with immunoSEQ multiplex PCR; TCRdb holds only in-frame clones, not every one. This sample has roughly 32,000 clones, with 75% to 85% found just once. Sequenced input: peripheral blood. The origin of the receptors is a man older than 75 with active COVID-19.

This clone is a singleton in its sample. J is TRBJ2-7 and V is TRBV6-5, with unresolved D. CDR3 length: 14 amino acids. CDR1 MNHEY and CDR2 SVGAGI come from the germline V gene. The V end lost 7 bases, the J end lost 4 bases, and 17 bases lay between the germline ends. The CDR3 protein is CASMVPGDLYEQYF. As DNA, the CDR3 is TGTGCCAGCATGGTTCCAGGCGACCTTTACGAGCAGTACTTC.

V and J are TRBV19 and TRBJ1-1; D perhaps matches TRBD1 (5 bases). Looked up from germline, CDR1 is LNHDA and CDR2 is SQIVND (reference sequence). CDR3 length: 13 residues. V lost 1 base and J 4 bases, leaving 7 bases between the germline ends. CDR3 residues: CASSIGGGTEAFF. The CDR3 nucleotides are TGTGCCAGTAGTATAGGGGGGGGCACTGAAGCTTTCTTT. Looking up the rest from reference TRBV19 and TRBJ1-1 gives the full variable domain: DGGITQSPKYLFRKEGQNVTLSCEQNLNHDAMYWYRQDPGQGLRLIYYSQIVNDFQKGDIAEGYSVSREKKESFPLTVTSAQKNPTAFYLCASSIGGGTEAFFGQGTRLTVV.

The chain has TRBV9 and TRBJ1-5; D perhaps matches TRBD1 (5 bases). This CDR3 is built from 15 residues. The ends were cut back, 0 bases at V and 3 bases at J, with 10 bases in the middle. In germline, CDR1 is SGDLS, CDR2 YYNGEE. The CDR3 DNA sequence: TGTGCCAGCAGCGTAGACGGGGGGAACAATCAGCCCCAGCATTTT. This encodes CASSVDGGNNQPQHF. Drawing the rest from reference TRBV9 and TRBJ1-5, the complete variable domain is DSGVTQTPKHLITATGQRVTLRCSPRSGDLSVYWYQQSLDQGLQFLIQYYNGEERAKGNILERFSAQQFPDLHSELNLSSLELGDSALYFCASSVDGGNNQPQHFGDGTRLSIL.

The chain couples TRBV4-2 to TRBJ1-5, with a tentative D call TRBD1 (6 bases). The CDR3 runs to 16 residues. V lost 0 bases, J lost 4 bases, and 13 bases lay in between. The germline gives CDR1 LGHNA, CDR2 YNFKEQ. The CDR3 bases are TGTGCCAGCAGCCAAGAAGTACAGGGAGTTAATCAGCCCCAGCATTTT. This codes for CASSQEVQGVNQPQHF.

This clone was recorded only once. V usage is TRBV28 and J usage is TRBJ2-1; no clear D gene. Germline lookup yields CDR1 MDHEN and CDR2 SYDVKM. The CDR3 spans 16 residues. Trimming took 5 bases from V and 0 from J, leaving 14 bases between them. The CDR3 DNA follows: TGTGCCAGCAGTCAAAGGCAGGTGTTCTCCTACAATGAGCAGTTCTTC. It encodes CASSQRQVFSYNEQFF. The full variable domain, with the rest looked up from reference TRBV28 and TRBJ2-1, is DVKVTQSSRYLVKRTGEKVFLECVQDMDHENMFWYRQDPGLGLRLIYFSYDVKMKEKGDIPEGYSVSREKKERFSLILESASTNQTSMYLCASSQRQVFSYNEQFFGPGTRLTVL.

J is TRBJ2-7 and V is TRBV11-2; 7 bases are a match to TRBD1. The germline V gene encodes CDR1 SGHAT and CDR2 FQNNGV. V lost 5 bases and J lost 3; bases outside the gene matches: 7. The CDR3 is 14 amino acids. The CDR3 spells CASSISDRDYEQYF. CDR3 in DNA: TGTGCCAGCAGCATATCCGACAGGGACTACGAGCAGTACTTC. The full variable domain, rest sourced from reference TRBV11-2 and TRBJ2-7, is EAGVAQSPRYKIIEKRQSVAFWCNPISGHATLYWYQQILGQGPKLLIQFQNNGVVDDSQLPKDRFSAERLKGVDSTLKIQPAKLEDSAVYLCASSISDRDYEQYFGPGTRLTVT.

The chain is built from TRBV10-3 and TRBJ2-2; 11 positions match TRBD2. Germline assignment: CDR1 ENHRY and CDR2 SYGVKD. V shed 4 bases, J shed 3 bases, and the junction held 4 bases outside the gene matches. This CDR3 comprises 16 residues. CDR3 in amino acids: CAISGSSGGYTGELFF. CDR3 in DNA: TGTGCCATCAGTGGTTCTAGCGGGGGGTACACCGGGGAGCTGTTTTTT.

This sequence joins TRBV20-1 and TRBJ2-2; D is unresolved. Trimming took 3 bases from V and 6 from J, leaving 14 bases between them. This CDR3 contains 14 residues. The germline V gene has CDR1 DFQATT and CDR2 SNEGSKA (reference sequence). The CDR3 region has the DNA TGCAGTGCTAGTTCGGTAATAAGCGCCGGGGAGCTGTTTTTT. Its translation: CSASSVISAGELFF.

V is TRBV12-3 or TRBV12-4 and J is TRBJ2-7, with TRBD2 matching over 7 bases. V was clipped by 6 bases and J by 3 bases; unmatched bases: 5. The CDR3 spans 13 residues. CDR3 loop: CASRPWGGYEQYF. CDR3 in DNA: TGTGCCAGCAGGCCCTGGGGGGGCTACGAGCAGTACTTC.

This sequence joins TRBV7-3 and TRBJ2-3; D gene uncertain. This CDR3 is 13 amino acids long. V gave up 5 bases and J gave up 2 bases, with 8 bases separating them. Germline V gene data show CDR1 as SGHTA and CDR2 as FQGTGA. The chain's CDR3 is CASSRSPTDTQYF. CDR3 nucleotides: TGTGCCAGCAGCCGGAGCCCCACAGATACGCAGTATTTT.

The chain is built from TRBV7-9 and TRBJ2-7; a weak D match, TRBD2 (6 bases). The CDR3 runs to 14 residues. Trimming took off 5 bases at V and 4 bases at J, with 15 bases between the two ends. Looked up from germline, CDR1 is SEHNR and CDR2 is FQNEAQ (reference sequence). The chain's CDR3 is CASSGGGKRYEQYF. Written as DNA, the CDR3 is TGTGCCAGCAGCGGCGGAGGGAAGAGGTACGAGCAGTACTTC.

This clone was found a few times. V gene TRBV10-3 combines with J gene TRBJ2-2; 8 bases are a match to TRBD2. The CDR3 has 16 amino acids. From germline, CDR1 is ENHRY and CDR2 SYGVKD. J gave up 4 bases and V 0 bases, and 4 bases lay outside the gene matches. The CDR3, as DNA: TGTGCCATCAGTGAGTCGACGACTAGCGTCACCGGGGAGCTGTTTTTT. Encoded protein: CAISESTTSVTGELFF.

This clone occurred a few times. V is TRBV19 and J is TRBJ2-7; D remains ambiguous. The V end lost 3 bases, the J end lost 5 bases, and 14 bases lay between the germline ends. Per the germline V gene, CDR1 is LNHDA and CDR2 is SQIVND (reference sequence). The CDR3 has 14 residues. Here the CDR3 reads CASSISPGVHEQYF. The CDR3 region has the DNA TGTGCCAGTAGTATCTCCCCGGGTGTCCACGAGCAGTACTTC.

This chain joins TRBV5-5 and TRBJ1-4; D not resolved. CDR1 is SGHKS and CDR2 is YYEKEE in the germline V gene (reference sequence). The CDR3 runs 13 residues. V lost 4 bases to trimming and J lost 6 bases, with 10 bases between them. The CDR3 DNA reads as TGTGCCAGCAGCGCACTCCGGGATGAAAAACTGTTTTTT. It yields the protein CASSALRDEKLFF.

The chain joins TRBV28 to TRBJ1-2; the match to TRBD1 covers 7 bases. CDR3 length: 14 residues. Germline V gene data show CDR1 as MDHEN and CDR2 as SYDVKM. V was pared by 7 bases and J by 4 bases, with 9 bases of the junction left unmatched. The DNA for the CDR3 is TGTGCCAGCACCTTCGGGACAGCCCTCTATGGCTACACCTTC. Translation gives CASTFGTALYGYTF.

The V gene is TRBV7-3, the J gene TRBJ2-3; TRBD2 aligns across 12 bases. The junction had 10 bases not matched to a gene; V was cut back by 5 bases and J by 4 bases. Germline loops: CDR1 SGHTA, CDR2 FQGTGA. This CDR3 region has 17 residues. DNA of the CDR3: TGTGCCAGCAGCCTTACGACTAGCGGGGGAGGATCAGATACGCAGTATTTT. It is translated as CASSLTTSGGGSDTQYF.

This chain uses TRBV7-3 with TRBJ2-2; 9 nucleotides agree with TRBD2. CDR3 size: 15 residues. Germline V gene lookup returns CDR1 SGHTA and CDR2 FQGTGA. Germline trimming cut 1 base from V and 5 bases from J; bases unmatched to any gene: 2. The CDR3 reads CASSLSSGGTGELFF. The CDR3 nucleotides read TGTGCCAGCAGCTTAAGTAGCGGGGGAACCGGGGAGCTGTTTTTT.

The rearrangement joins TRBV7-8 to TRBJ2-2; 12 positions match TRBD2. The germline V gene encodes CDR1 SGHVS and CDR2 FQNEAQ. The CDR3 contains 17 residues. J gave up 2 bases and V 5 bases, and 6 bases lay outside the gene matches. The CDR3 DNA is TGTGCCAGCAGCCTGACTAGCGGGGGAAGTAACACCGGGGAGCTGTTTTTT. This sequence encodes CASSLTSGGSNTGELFF.

The chain couples TRBV4-3 to TRBJ1-5; no clear D. From germline, CDR1 is LGHNA and CDR2 YSLEER. The CDR3 runs 13 residues. Trimming took 0 bases from V and 5 from J, leaving 5 bases between them. The CDR3 sequence: CASSQDTDQPQHF. The CDR3 coding sequence is TGCGCCAGCAGCCAAGATACGGATCAGCCCCAGCATTTT.

This chain links TRBV2 with TRBJ1-2, with 7 bases fitting TRBD1. CDR1 SNHLY and CDR2 FYNNEI come from the germline V gene. The CDR3 length is 14 residues. J gave up 7 bases and V 6 bases, and 11 bases lay outside the gene matches. The CDR3 protein is CASSSERGPGGYTF. The DNA of the CDR3 is TGTGCCAGCAGCTCGGAAAGGGGGCCTGGTGGCTACACCTTC.

This sequence joins TRBV5-1 and TRBJ2-3; a possible D gene is TRBD1 (6 bases). The CDR3 runs 15 residues. With 4 bases removed from V and 5 bases from J, the gap between germline ends came to 17 bases. Per the germline V gene, CDR1 is SGHRS and CDR2 is YFSETQ. CDR3 in DNA: TGCGCCAGCAGCGGCGAATCGAAAGGGGGAGATACGCAGTATTTT. Translated, it gives CASSGESKGGDTQYF.

This clone came up a few times. V gene TRBV18 combines with J gene TRBJ1-2, with 8 nucleotides matching TRBD1. Germline trimming cut 2 bases from V and 6 bases from J; bases unmatched to any gene: 5. The CDR3 runs 14 residues. Germline V gives CDR1 KGHSH, CDR2 LQKENI. The CDR3 region has the DNA TGTGCCAGCTCACCAGGCGACAGGGGAGATGGCTACACCTTC. Translated, it gives CASSPGDRGDGYTF.

V and J are TRBV10-3 and TRBJ2-3; 15 nucleotides match TRBD2. In germline, CDR1 is ENHRY, CDR2 SYGVKD. The CDR3 runs 16 residues. The ends lost 4 bases at V and 4 bases at J; junction bases unmatched: 3. The CDR3 here is CAISGGLAGGSDTQYF. CDR3 bases: TGTGCCATCAGTGGGGGACTAGCGGGGGGATCAGATACGCAGTATTTT.

The chain has TRBV5-1 and TRBJ2-2; weak D call: TRBD2 (5 bases). The germline gives CDR1 SGHRS, CDR2 YFSETQ. The CDR3 is 14 amino acids. Trimming took off 0 bases at V and 7 bases at J, with 10 bases between the two ends. The chain's CDR3 is CASSLAEAGGELFF. DNA for the CDR3: TGCGCCAGCAGCTTGGCCGAGGCGGGCGGGGAGCTGTTTTTT.

V and J are TRBV2 and TRBJ2-1; TRBD2 agrees at 8 bases. V shed 10 bases and J 1 base; nucleotides not matched to a gene: 9. The length of the CDR3 is 15 residues. Germline V lookup: CDR1 SNHLY, CDR2 FYNNEI. The CDR3: CANRGGRGSYNEQFF. CDR3 DNA: TGTGCCAACCGGGGGGGACGGGGTTCCTACAATGAGCAGTTCTTC.